This T cell receptor beta chain was captured by sequencing in a study of blood T cell repertoires in COVID-19. Assay: immunoSEQ multiplex PCR; the TCRdb copy retains only in-frame clones and omits some. The sample has about 94,000 clones; about four fifths are singletons. The origin of this receptor is a man in his 60s with acute or convalescent COVID-19. Sequencing was done on a sample of peripheral blood.

The CDR3 DNA follows: TGTGCCAGCAGCGGAATGGGGCATACTTCCTATAATTCACCCCTCCACTTT. This encodes CASSGMGHTSYNSPLHF. The chain recombines TRBV9 with TRBJ1-6, with D maybe TRBD1 (5 bases). V was trimmed by 3 bases and J by 1 base, leaving 14 bases between them. The CDR3 is 17 residues long. CDR1 and CDR2 (germline): SGDLS, YYNGEE.